This entry describes one T cell receptor (beta chain). What this receptor recognizes is not known. No much larger clone exists at a distance of one base, and base qualities are not known. TCR beta CDR3 regions were amplified from genomic DNA with the immunoSEQ assay, a bias-controlled multiplex PCR using V- and J-specific primers. In a second PCR step, the CDR3 amplicons were tagged with a proprietary barcode plus Illumina adapter sequences. An Illumina MiSeq instrument was used for sequencing of the CDR3 libraries. In the paper's pipeline: Export and quality control were performed with immunoSEQ Analyzer 3.0, and downstream analyses were performed with R Bioconductor and Immunarch. Only productive rearrangements in the normalized downsampled data set were used to calculate repertoire metrics. In the normalized cohort, clonotypes with more than 5 templates were defined as pathologically expanded. The Inverse Simpson Index served as the measure of repertoire diversity. The non-normalized data set was used for CMV-specificity analyses so that all clonotypes could be captured. The clones in this table, taken by TCRdb from immuneACCESS, are in-frame only. Not every clone is retained; where verified, under half of the shortfall comes from an unresolved V gene, and the cause of the rest is unknown. For V, J and clone size, that table is used; D and trimming come from the DNA. The sample data list over 5,000 clones, and more than 90% of these were observed just once. Around 50% of the sample is held by the ten biggest clonotypes.

The time point label corresponds to: 100 days after allo-HCT. Recipient blood was collected about 28 days before transplant and at days 30, 100 and 180 after transplant. Using Nuclei Lysis Solution, genomic DNA was extracted from unfractionated peripheral blood mononuclear cells that were either fresh or cryopreserved. The source of the sample is a study of T cell clonotyping in hematopoietic cell transplantation (dated by TCRdb to the early 2020s). With respect to the entire study: The study collected around 130 blood samples from some 35 consecutive transplant recipients and their related donors. Recruitment of patients ran from 2015 to early 2017, and follow-up continued until late 2020 or until death.

What the authors observed across the whole study: After transplant, TCR diversity in recipients dropped, and pathologically expanded clonotypes climbed progressively between day 30 and day 180. Overlap with donor repertoires was found for only a small fraction of recipient repertoires, with over 95% found to appear de novo at the given depth. Donor and pretransplant recipient Inverse Simpson Index values predicted broader posttransplant TCR repertoire diversity. The sample size was limited and the cells went unsorted, which meant the CD4 and CD8 repertoire contributions could not be told apart.

The germline V and J ends show losses of 2 bases and 2 bases respectively, and no gene match explains 5 bases of the junction. The CDR3, cysteine through phenylalanine, is 15 amino acids long. The retained sequence is limited to the CDR3, 45 bases, with the frame set at the first base. CDR1 and CDR2, per the germline V gene, are SGHTA and FQGNSA. The rearrangement joined TRBV7-2 to TRBJ2-7; a stretch of 8 junction bases matches TRBD1. The sample was peripheral blood mononuclear cells, taken 100 days after allogeneic stem cell transplant. This sequence was found in a female patient aged 45-60 years who had an allogeneic stem cell transplant from an unrelated donor, so T cells may come from the graft donor. Some clones in this sample may be carry-over from other donors' samples. CDR3 reads: CASSLPPGQAYEQYF. The DNA sequence is given as TGTGCCAGCAGCTTACCTCCGGGACAGGCCTACGAGCAGTACTTC.